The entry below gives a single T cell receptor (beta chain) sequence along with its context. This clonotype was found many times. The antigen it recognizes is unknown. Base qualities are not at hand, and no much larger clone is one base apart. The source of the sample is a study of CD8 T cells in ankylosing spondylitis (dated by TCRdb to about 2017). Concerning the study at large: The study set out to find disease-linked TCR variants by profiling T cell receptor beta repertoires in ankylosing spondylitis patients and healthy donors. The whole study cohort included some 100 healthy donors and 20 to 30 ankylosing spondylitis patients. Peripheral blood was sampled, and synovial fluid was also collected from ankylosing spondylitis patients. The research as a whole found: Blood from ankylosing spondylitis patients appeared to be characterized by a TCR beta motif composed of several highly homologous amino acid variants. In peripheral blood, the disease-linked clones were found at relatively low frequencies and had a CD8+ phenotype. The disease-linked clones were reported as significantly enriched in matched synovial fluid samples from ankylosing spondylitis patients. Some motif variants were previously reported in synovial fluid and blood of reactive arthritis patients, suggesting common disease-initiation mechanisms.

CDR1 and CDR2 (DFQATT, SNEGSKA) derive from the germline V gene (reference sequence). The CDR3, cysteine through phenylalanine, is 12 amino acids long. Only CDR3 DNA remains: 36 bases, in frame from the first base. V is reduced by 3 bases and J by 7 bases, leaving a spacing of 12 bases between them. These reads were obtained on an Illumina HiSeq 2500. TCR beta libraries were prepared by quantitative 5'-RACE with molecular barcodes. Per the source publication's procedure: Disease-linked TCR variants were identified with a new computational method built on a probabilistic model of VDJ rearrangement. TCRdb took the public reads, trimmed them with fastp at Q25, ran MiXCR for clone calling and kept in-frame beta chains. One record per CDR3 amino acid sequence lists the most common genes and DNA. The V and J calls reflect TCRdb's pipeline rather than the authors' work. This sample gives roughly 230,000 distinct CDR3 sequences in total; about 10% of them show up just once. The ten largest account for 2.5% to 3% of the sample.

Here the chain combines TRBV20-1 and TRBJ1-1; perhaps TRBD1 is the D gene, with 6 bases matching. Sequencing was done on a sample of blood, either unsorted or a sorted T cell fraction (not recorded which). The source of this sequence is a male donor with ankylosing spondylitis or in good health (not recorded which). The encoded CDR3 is CSARGGGFEAFF. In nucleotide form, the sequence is TGCAGTGCTAGGGGGGGGGGCTTTGAAGCTTTCTTT.